These 3 T cell receptor beta chains were sequenced from one sample in a study of cytomegalovirus exposure and HLA in healthy donors. The study ran its PCR with 60 Vbeta and 13 Jbeta primers. The method was immunoSEQ multiplex PCR; TCRdb's version includes in-frame clones alone and lacks a portion of them. The sample contains about 210,000 clones, 70% to 80% of which appear only once. The sample was PBMCs. The source of these receptors is a male donor in good health and CMV-seropositive.

This clone has just one count. This rearrangement joins TRBV7-2 to TRBJ1-5; D gene unclear. The ends were cut back, 3 bases at V and 9 bases at J, with 15 bases in the middle. Germline V gene data show CDR1 as SGHTA and CDR2 as FQGNSA. The CDR3 sequence is 14 residues long. CDR3 DNA sequence: TGTGCCAGCAGCTTCGGGCCCGCAGGAGGGCCCCAGCATTTT. Translating it yields CASSFGPAGGPQHF.

The chain employs TRBV5-4 and TRBJ1-2; 9 bases line up with TRBD1. Germline V lookup: CDR1 SGHNT, CDR2 YYREEE (reference sequence). The trim removed 5 bases at V and 2 bases at J, leaving 13 bases unmatched. This CDR3 is built from 17 residues. CDR3 amino acids: CASRSKSDRGQNYGYTF. The DNA of the CDR3 is TGTGCCAGCAGGTCTAAATCGGACAGGGGACAAAACTATGGCTACACCTTC.

Here the CDR3 DNA reads TGCGCCAGCAGCTTCAACCGGGACAGTGGCTACACCTTC. Protein: CASSFNRDSGYTF. The rearrangement joins TRBV5-1 to TRBJ1-2, with 7 bases matching TRBD1. The CDR3 is 13 residues long. The V gene's germline CDR1 is SGHRS and CDR2 YFSETQ. With 2 bases clipped from V and 7 bases from J, the junction kept 5 bases outside the gene matches.